This T cell receptor beta chain appears in the sequencing data of a study of T cell responses to AZD1222 COVID-19 vaccine. Sequenced by immunoSEQ multiplex PCR; TCRdb stores in-frame clones only, minus some. The table records about 150,000 clones, roughly nine tenths of them present only once. Losses at the gene ends were 0 bases for V and 6 bases for J; bases not matched to a gene: 1. This CDR3 spans 14 amino acids. The V gene's germline CDR1 is LNHDA and CDR2 SQIVND (reference sequence). Notes on this clone: The antigen is unknown.

Study-wide results and limits: Donors were chiefly white British, with a greater number of females, and clonal diversity was perhaps underestimated. Close to half of all spike-specific TCRs reportedly target regions of the variants that are unmutated. Vaccination with two AZD1222 doses was followed by a rise in Spike-specific TCR breadth and depth. No day 14 peak samples; only post-peak repertoires were characterized.

This clonotype was obtained from an adult in good health. V usage is TRBV19 and J usage is TRBJ1-1, with 10 bases identical to TRBD1. Specimen: peripheral blood, collected on day 0 of MenACWY control vaccination. CDR3 bases: TGTGCCAGTAGTATAGAAGGGACAGGGGCTGAAGCTTTCTTT. Translation gives CASSIEGTGAEAFF.